The 14 T cell receptor beta chains below all came from one sample that was sequenced in a study of blood T cell repertoires in COVID-19. Method: immunoSEQ multiplex PCR; TCRdb's copy keeps in-frame clones and lacks some. This sample yields more than 150,000 clones, of which 80% to 90% are seen a single time; approximately 8% belongs to the top ten. The sample taken for sequencing was PBMCs or T cells enriched from blood (not recorded which). These receptors came from a woman in her 50s who had recovered from COVID-19.

This chain links TRBV4-1 with TRBJ2-2, with TRBD1 matching over 9 bases. V shed 1 base and J 4 bases; nucleotides not matched to a gene: 1. The length of the CDR3 is 15 residues. Germline assignment: CDR1 MGHRA and CDR2 YSYEKL. In nucleotides, the CDR3 is TGCGCCAGCAGCCAAGGACAGGGGGTCACCGGGGAGCTGTTTTTT. It specifies CASSQGQGVTGELFF.

This clone was found once. The chain has TRBV7-9 and TRBJ1-2; D gene ambiguous. Trimming left V 0 bases short and J 4 bases short, with 9 bases between. CDR1 and CDR2 (germline): SEHNR, FQNEAQ (reference sequence). The CDR3 contains 14 residues. CDR3 amino acids: CASSLAGDFYGYTF. DNA for the CDR3: TGTGCCAGCAGCTTAGCCGGAGACTTCTATGGCTACACCTTC.

The chain joins TRBV6-2 or TRBV6-3 to TRBJ2-7; D may be TRBD1 (5 bases). Trimming removed 4 bases at V and 1 base at J, with 14 bases between. The CDR3 totals 15 residues. In germline, CDR1 is MNHEY, CDR2 SVGEGT. The CDR3 is CASSSPVQGSYEQYF. Here the CDR3 DNA reads TGTGCCAGCAGTTCCCCCGTTCAGGGTTCCTACGAGCAGTACTTC.

This clone was counted once. The chain joins TRBV11-3 to TRBJ2-2; D is unclear. The CDR3 sequence is 15 residues long. Per germline, CDR1 SGHNT and CDR2 YENEEA. The V gene lost 0 bases and the J gene lost 1 base, with 6 bases spanning the gap. CDR3 coding DNA: TGTGCCAGCAGCTTAGACAGGCAGAACACCGGGGAGCTGTTTTTT. Amino acids: CASSLDRQNTGELFF.

The chain combines TRBV11-2 with TRBJ1-3; unclear D gene. Trimming removed 1 base from V and 3 bases from J, with 7 bases in between. The CDR3 is 14 amino acids. Per the germline V gene, CDR1 is SGHAT and CDR2 is FQNNGV. The CDR3 DNA reads TGTGCCAGCAGCTTAGGCGGCGATGGAAACACCATATATTTT. As protein: CASSLGGDGNTIYF.

The chain recombines TRBV6-1 with TRBJ2-5, with D maybe TRBD1 (5 bases). Trimming took 2 bases from V and 2 from J, leaving 24 bases between them. The CDR3 has 19 residues. Germline CDR1 is MNHNS and CDR2 is SASEGT. CDR3 loop: CASSEIIAGLGSGQETQYF. The CDR3 DNA reads as TGTGCCAGCAGTGAAATTATCGCCGGCTTAGGGTCAGGGCAAGAGACCCAGTACTTC.

This clone came up a few times. The gene calls are TRBV5-4 and TRBJ1-4, with no clear D. Germline V CDR1 and CDR2: SGHNT, YYREEE (reference sequence). The CDR3 covers 16 residues. Trimming took 4 bases from V and 5 from J, leaving 18 bases between them. The CDR3 DNA is TGTGCCAGCAGCCAGGAGGCAGGCCCCCCGAATGAAAAACTGTTTTTT. Translation: CASSQEAGPPNEKLFF. The full variable domain, rest sourced from reference TRBV5-4 and TRBJ1-4, is ETGVTQSPTHLIKTRGQQVTLRCSSQSGHNTVSWYQQALGQGPQFIFQYYREEENGRGNFPPRFSGLQFPNYSSELNVNALELDDSALYLCASSQEAGPPNEKLFFGSGTQLSVL.

The rearrangement links TRBV18 to TRBJ1-3; no firm D call. Germline V lookup: CDR1 KGHSH, CDR2 LQKENI. CDR3 length equals 16 residues. With 6 bases removed from V and 0 bases from J, the gap between germline ends came to 15 bases. The chain's CDR3 is CASSPSGPSSGNTIYF. The CDR3 DNA reads TGTGCCAGCTCTCCCAGCGGACCGAGCTCTGGAAACACCATATATTTT.

This sequence joins TRBV28 and TRBJ2-5, with D perhaps TRBD2 (6 bases). Trimming shortened V by 2 bases and J by 5 bases, and 18 bases separated the two germline ends. Germline CDR1 and CDR2: MDHEN and SYDVKM. The length of the CDR3 is 16 residues. The CDR3 DNA is TGTGCCAGCAGTTTAGCTAGCGTCTCTTGGGGGGAGACCCAGTACTTC. Its translation is CASSLASVSWGETQYF.

The chain joins TRBV27 to TRBJ1-6, with 9 bases that match TRBD1. Germline CDR1 MNHEY, CDR2 SMNVEV (reference sequence). CDR3 length: 16 residues. V lost 6 bases, J lost 4 bases, and 7 bases stayed unmatched. The CDR3 DNA reads TGTGCCAGCAGAATACAGGGGGCGTTTTATAATTCACCCCTCCACTTT. This gives the protein CASRIQGAFYNSPLHF.

The chain couples TRBV5-6 to TRBJ1-6; D unclear. V dropped 2 bases and J dropped 10 bases, with 13 bases sitting between them. The CDR3 is 14 residues long. Germline assignment: CDR1 SGHDT and CDR2 YYEEEE. The CDR3, as DNA: TGTGCCAGCAGCTTCTTTACTGGAGGATCACCCCTCCACTTT. Protein sequence: CASSFFTGGSPLHF.

This chain joins TRBV28 and TRBJ1-2; 8 bases match TRBD1. V trimming: 3 bases; J trimming: 6 bases; junction bases outside the gene matches: 9. This CDR3 region has 15 residues. Per the germline V gene, CDR1 is MDHEN and CDR2 is SYDVKM. The DNA for the CDR3 is TGTGCCAGCAGTTTTTTCGACAGGGGAGGGAATGGCTACACCTTC. This gives the protein CASSFFDRGGNGYTF.

The V call is TRBV28, the J call TRBJ2-1, with D perhaps matching TRBD1 (6 bases). CDR3 length: 14 amino acids. Germline assignment: CDR1 MDHEN and CDR2 SYDVKM. The V end was cut by 2 bases, the J end by 1 base, with 6 bases between. CDR3 in amino acids: CASSLGTSYNEQFF. The DNA for the CDR3 is TGTGCCAGCAGTTTAGGGACATCCTACAATGAGCAGTTCTTC.

The chain recombines TRBV4-2 with TRBJ2-4, with 7 bases lining up with TRBD2. Trimming removed 5 bases from V and 8 bases from J; junction bases left unmatched: 9. The length of the CDR3 is 14 residues. Germline-derived CDR1 and CDR2 are LGHNA and YNFKEQ. CDR3 sequence reads: CASSNRGESYIQYF. The CDR3 DNA follows: TGTGCCAGCAGCAATCGGGGGGAGAGTTACATTCAGTACTTC.